This T cell receptor beta chain was identified during a study of blood T cell repertoires in COVID-19. As for the study in general: From T cells, B-cell-depleted T cells, or PBMCs came the material, which was cDNA or gDNA.

The V end lost 6 bases, the J end lost 11 bases, and 11 bases lay between the germline ends. The CDR3 totals 12 residues. Sequenced by immunoSEQ multiplex PCR; TCRdb stores in-frame clones only, minus some. The sample includes under 170,000 clones, around 90% of them seen just once. In its sample, this clone was seen once. The chain joins TRBV12-3 or TRBV12-4 to TRBJ1-6; D is uncertain. This clonotype originated in a woman aged 55-75 years with active or convalescent COVID-19. The sequenced sample was peripheral blood. This CDR3 reads CASSLAEAPLHF. CDR3 coding DNA: TGTGCCAGCAGCCTTGCGGAGGCACCCCTCCACTTT.